Presented here are 21 T cell receptor beta chains from one specimen sequenced in a study of OX40 agonist ivuxolimab in advanced cancers. Generated by immunoSEQ multiplex PCR, the TCRdb table keeps only in-frame clones and is missing some. Of 35,000 to 45,000 clones listed, approximately 80% were seen once; the top ten hold approximately 25%. The sample in question was CD4+ or CD8+ T cells sorted from blood, obtained in a trial of the OX40 agonist ivuxolimab. These receptors were obtained from an adult with an advanced solid tumor such as melanoma, head and neck, liver or kidney cancer.

The V and J genes are TRBV2 and TRBJ2-1; no clear D gene. CDR1 is SNHLY, CDR2 FYNNEI, per germline. The ends were cut back, 6 bases at V and 4 bases at J, with 7 bases in the middle. This CDR3 has 12 amino acids. The CDR3 bases are TGTGCCAGCAGGGACGTATACAATGAGCAGTTCTTC. Its translation: CASRDVYNEQFF.

This sequence joins TRBV7-9 and TRBJ1-1, with TRBD1 matching over 7 bases. V lost 5 bases and J lost 7; bases outside the gene matches: 10. CDR3 size: 14 residues. Per germline, CDR1 SEHNR and CDR2 FQNEAQ (reference sequence). The CDR3 is CASSRRDRAVEAFF. CDR3 bases: TGTGCCAGCAGCCGAAGGGACAGAGCCGTTGAAGCTTTCTTT.

The gene calls are TRBV28 and TRBJ1-6; D possibly corresponds to TRBD1 (6 bases). There are 13 residues in the CDR3. The V and J ends lost 11 bases and 10 bases respectively, with 18 bases between them. CDR1 and CDR2 from the germline V gene are MDHEN and SYDVKM. The CDR3 sequence: CASAQGINSPLHF. CDR3 DNA: TGTGCCTCCGCCCAGGGGATTAACTCACCCCTCCACTTT.

The chain joins TRBV5-1 to TRBJ2-2; 10 bases align to TRBD2. The CDR3 is 15 residues long. The V and J ends lost 4 bases and 4 bases, in that order; junction bases with no gene match: 4. The V gene's germline CDR1 is SGHRS and CDR2 YFSETQ. The CDR3 DNA is TGCGCCAGCAGCGGGCTAGCGGGAGTCACCGGGGAGCTGTTTTTT. This translates into CASSGLAGVTGELFF.

This chain links TRBV27 with TRBJ1-2; TRBD1 agrees at 7 bases. The V gene end was trimmed by 6 bases and the J gene end by 0 bases; junction bases not matched to a gene: 19. Germline CDR1 and CDR2: MNHEY and SMNVEV (reference sequence). The CDR3 has 19 residues. The CDR3 loop is CASSPSRQGLGWANYGYTF. The CDR3 DNA reads TGTGCCAGCAGCCCTTCCCGACAGGGTCTGGGTTGGGCTAACTATGGCTACACCTTC.

The chain combines TRBV7-9 with TRBJ2-7, with 10 bases lining up with TRBD2. Trimming removed 3 bases from V and 7 bases from J; junction bases left unmatched: 18. The CDR3 runs to 18 residues. The germline gives CDR1 SEHNR, CDR2 FQNEAQ (reference sequence). This chain's CDR3 is CASSLTLAGPRASSEQYF. The CDR3 DNA follows: TGTGCCAGCAGCTTGACACTAGCGGGGCCCCGTGCATCGTCGGAGCAGTACTTC.

CDR3 region: CASSRTGVAYEQYF. As DNA, the CDR3 is TGTGCCAGCAGTAGGACAGGAGTAGCCTACGAGCAGTACTTC. The chain is built from TRBV25-1 and TRBJ2-7; the match to TRBD1 covers 7 bases. There are 14 residues in the CDR3. With V trimmed by 5 bases and J by 2 bases, 6 bases remained unmatched. CDR1 and CDR2 (germline): MGHDK, SYGVNS.

V is TRBV2 and J is TRBJ1-5, with a weak D call TRBD1 (6 bases). This CDR3 spans 17 amino acids. V was clipped by 6 bases and J by 0 bases, with 18 bases between them. Germline V gives CDR1 SNHLY, CDR2 FYNNEI. The CDR3: CASSDSGQTSSNQPQHF. CDR3 bases: TGTGCCAGCAGCGATTCCGGACAGACCTCTAGCAATCAGCCCCAGCATTTT.

CDR3 bases: TGTGCCAGCAGCTCGCAGGGGGCCGGCTACGAGCAGTACTTC. Translating it yields CASSSQGAGYEQYF. This rearrangement joins TRBV7-9 to TRBJ2-7; TRBD1 aligns across 8 bases. The CDR3 totals 14 residues. The germline CDR1 and CDR2 sequences are SEHNR and FQNEAQ (reference sequence). V trimming: 4 bases; J trimming: 3 bases; junction bases outside the gene matches: 5.

This clone appeared a single time. The CDR3 DNA reads as TGTGCCATCAGTGAAGGGCAGGGCTATGGCTACACCTTC. Translated, it gives CAISEGQGYGYTF. The rearrangement links TRBV10-3 to TRBJ1-2; D is possibly TRBD1 (5 bases). Germline-derived CDR1 and CDR2 are ENHRY and SYGVKD. This CDR3 region has 13 residues. V was shortened by 3 bases and J by 4 bases, with 9 bases between the two germline ends.

V and J are TRBV2 and TRBJ1-2; tentative D call: TRBD1 (5 bases). V was pared by 10 bases and J by 1 base, with 13 bases between. The CDR3 consists of 13 residues. Germline V gene data show CDR1 as SNHLY and CDR2 as FYNNEI. The DNA for the CDR3 is TGTGCCATCCGGGACGGACTTAACTATGGCTACACCTTC. It encodes CAIRDGLNYGYTF.

The chain couples TRBV4-3 to TRBJ1-1; no firm D call. Germline V gene lookup returns CDR1 LGHNA and CDR2 YSLEER. The V end was cut by 0 bases, the J end by 0 bases, with 5 bases between. CDR3 length: 14 amino acids. The CDR3 loop is CASSQDPMNTEAFF. CDR3 nucleotide sequence: TGCGCCAGCAGCCAAGATCCTATGAACACTGAAGCTTTCTTT.

The chain has TRBV19 and TRBJ2-2; D gene uncertain. Trimming cost V 7 bases and J 6 bases, with 18 bases left between them. CDR3 length: 15 residues. Germline values: CDR1 LNHDA, CDR2 SQIVND (reference sequence). The CDR3: CASKAGTVDPGELFF. CDR3 DNA: TGTGCCAGTAAGGCAGGAACAGTCGACCCCGGGGAGCTGTTTTTT.

The rearrangement uses TRBV11-2 and TRBJ1-1, with a tentative D call TRBD1 (6 bases). In germline, CDR1 is SGHAT, CDR2 FQNNGV. The V end lost 2 bases, the J end lost 8 bases, and 18 bases lay between the germline ends. This CDR3 has 15 amino acids. DNA of the CDR3: TGTGCCAGCAGCTTAACCTTACAGGGATTAGGGGAAGCTTTCTTT. Amino acid sequence: CASSLTLQGLGEAFF.

The chain joins TRBV6-6 to TRBJ2-3; 7 bases match TRBD1. The CDR3 loop spans 14 amino acids. Per germline, CDR1 MNHNY and CDR2 SVGAGI (reference sequence). V was pared by 4 bases and J by 2 bases, with 3 bases of the junction left unmatched. The CDR3 here is CASSFGTVTDTQYF. The CDR3 nucleotides read TGTGCCAGCAGTTTCGGGACAGTCACAGATACGCAGTATTTT.

The rearrangement joins TRBV7-9 to TRBJ1-3; TRBD1 is a possible D gene (5 bases). Germline V gene data show CDR1 as SEHNR and CDR2 as FQNEAQ (reference sequence). The CDR3 length is 13 residues. V was trimmed by 4 bases and J by 4 bases, leaving 8 bases between them. In DNA, the CDR3 is TGTGCCAGCAGCTCCGGGGACGGAAACACCATATATTTT. It is translated as CASSSGDGNTIYF.

This chain connects TRBV30 to TRBJ1-4; no reliable D call. Germline V lookup: CDR1 GTSNPN, CDR2 SVGIG (reference sequence). Trimming left V 1 base short and J 5 bases short, with 20 bases between. The CDR3 runs 17 residues. In DNA, the CDR3 is TGTGCCTGGAGTGAGTACTGTGCATCCCCAAAAAATGAAAAACTGTTTTTT. Residues: CAWSEYCASPKNEKLFF.

This clone occurred once. The chain joins TRBV28 to TRBJ2-6; D perhaps matches TRBD1 (6 bases). Deletions cut 8 bases from V and 0 bases from J, with 11 bases between. CDR3 length: 15 residues. Germline assignment: CDR1 MDHEN and CDR2 SYDVKM. CDR3 protein: CASGGLSSGANVLTF. DNA for the CDR3: TGTGCCAGCGGGGGCCTCAGCTCTGGGGCCAACGTCCTGACTTTC.

The rearrangement links TRBV9 to TRBJ2-1, with D unresolved. Germline V gene data show CDR1 as SGDLS and CDR2 as YYNGEE. V lost 3 bases and J lost 10, with 8 bases in between. The CDR3 has 11 residues. The CDR3 sequence: CASSAQREQFF. The CDR3 nucleotides are TGTGCCAGCAGCGCCCAGAGGGAGCAGTTCTTC.

This clone was recorded once. The J gene is TRBJ1-1, the V gene TRBV7-9, with 7 bases identical to TRBD1. The germline CDR1 and CDR2 sequences are SEHNR and FQNEAQ (reference sequence). CDR3 length equals 15 residues. V shed 5 bases, J shed 4 bases, and the junction held 10 bases outside the gene matches. In DNA, the CDR3 is TGTGCCAGCAGCCCGGAGGAGGGGGCGTTCACTGAAGCTTTCTTT. Its translation is CASSPEEGAFTEAFF. Variable domain in full (rest from reference TRBV7-9 and TRBJ1-1): DTGVSQNPRHKITKRGQNVTFRCDPISEHNRLYWYRQTLGQGPEFLTYFQNEAQLEKSRLLSDRFSAERPKGSFSTLEIQRTEQGDSAMYLCASSPEEGAFTEAFFGQGTRLTVV.

V gene TRBV7-9 combines with J gene TRBJ2-2, with D maybe TRBD2 (5 bases). With 2 bases removed from V and 7 bases from J, the gap between germline ends came to 8 bases. CDR1 and CDR2 from the germline V gene are SEHNR and FQNEAQ (reference sequence). CDR3 length: 13 amino acids. Here the CDR3 DNA reads TGTGCCAGCAGCTTATACGGGATCGGGGAGCTGTTTTTT. Its translation is CASSLYGIGELFF.